The present T cell receptor (beta chain) was sequenced within a study of shared T cell receptors in the human thymus. The CDR3 extends over 11 amino acids. J gave up 2 bases and V 8 bases, and 0 bases lay outside the gene matches. The germline gives CDR1 MNHEY, CDR2 SMNVEV (reference sequence). Sequencing was performed with immunoSEQ multiplex PCR; in TCRdb, only in-frame clones are kept and a portion is missing. The table records approximately 660,000 clones, roughly 90% of them present only once. The data were also submitted as part of a second study, on human thymus T cells.

The rearrangement joins TRBV27 to TRBJ2-7, with 7 bases fitting TRBD1. Sequenced input: thymocytes. The TCR was taken from a boy in the first two years of life with a congenital heart defect. CDR3 nucleotide sequence: TGTGCCAGCGGGACAGCCTACGAGCAGTACTTC. Translating it yields CASGTAYEQYF.